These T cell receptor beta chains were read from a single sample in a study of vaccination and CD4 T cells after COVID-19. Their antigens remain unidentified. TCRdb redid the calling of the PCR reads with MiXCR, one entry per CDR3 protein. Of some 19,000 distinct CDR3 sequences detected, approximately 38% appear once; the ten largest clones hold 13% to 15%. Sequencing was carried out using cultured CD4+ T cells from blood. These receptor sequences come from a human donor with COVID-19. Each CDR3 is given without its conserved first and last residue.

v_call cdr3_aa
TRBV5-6 ASSTDRTEAF
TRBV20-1 SAREGAGGLYTEAF
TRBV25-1 ASSEFPGVRGYT
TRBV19 ASSPQGSHYGYT
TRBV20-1 SARPRGTGTDLDYGYT
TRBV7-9 ASSEGQGAGENYGYT
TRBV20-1 SARRGLAGNQETQY
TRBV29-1 SDRQGIKGYT
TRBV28 ASSPPLYNEQF
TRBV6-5 ASSYSTPGRGEAF
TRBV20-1 SARSRTGQGREQY
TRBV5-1 ASSFTSGGVLVETQY
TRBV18 ASSDRGITYEQY
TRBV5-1 ASSPTVSDGYT
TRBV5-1 ASSQNQDTGELF
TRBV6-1 ASSEARWTNYGYT
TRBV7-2 ASSLEGGYVYT
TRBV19 ASSMGGTGVGYT
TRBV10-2 ASSEGPGLAEQF
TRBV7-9 ASSLTLSGESYEQY
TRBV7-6 ASSPGGGGGAKNIQY